This is a list of T cell receptor beta chains from one sample in a study of T cells in Graves' hyperthyroidism and ophthalmopathy. MiXCR was run by TCRdb on the multiplex PCR reads, yielding one entry per CDR3 protein. The sample has more than 350,000 distinct CDR3 sequences, about 15% seen once. The sequencing sample was made of blood. Receptor source: a woman aged 55-69 years with Graves' ophthalmopathy. Each CDR3 is given with its conserved first and last residue. A D gene is named only where the DNA matches it firmly. Expanded clones get a size class; other rows say once, few or many, or leave the size out.

J | V | D | size | DNA | CDR3
TRBJ2-7 | TRBV20-1 | NA | NA | TGCAGTGGAGGACTACAGTACGAGCAGTACTTC | CSGGLQYEQYF
TRBJ1-3 | TRBV6-1 | NA | NA | TGTGCCAGCAGCGAAAGGTCTGGAAACACCATATATTTT | CASSERSGNTIYF
TRBJ1-1 | TRBV7-2 | NA | NA | TGTGCCAGCAGGCATCCGGCGACAGCCCTGAACACTGAAGCTTTCTTT | CASRHPATALNTEAFF
TRBJ2-1 | TRBV5-1 | NA | many | TGCGCCAGCAGCCCCGAGCGGTACAATGAGCAGTTCTTC | CASSPERYNEQFF
TRBJ1-1 | TRBV28 | NA | many | TGTGCCAGCAGTTTTAACAGGAACACTGAAGCTTTCTTT | CASSFNRNTEAFF
TRBJ2-5 | TRBV7-6 | NA | few | TGTGCCAGCACCATCCGTCCGGGGCTCCAAGAGACCCAGTACTTC | CASTIRPGLQETQYF
TRBJ2-5 | TRBV20-1 | NA | many | TGCAGTGCCGCCCCGGGGACACCGCGGGAGACCCAGTACTTC | CSAAPGTPRETQYF
TRBJ2-7 | TRBV30 | NA | many | TGTGCCTGGTCGTCACGGGACCGCCCTTACGAGCAGTACTTC | CAWSSRDRPYEQYF
TRBJ2-2 | TRBV2 | TRBD2 | once | TGTGCCAGCAGTATGACTAGCGGGAGCAGCTTAACCGGGGAGCTGTTTTTT | CASSMTSGSSLTGELFF
TRBJ2-5 | TRBV6-4 | TRBD2 | NA | TGTGCCAGCAGTGACTGTCTAGCGGGAAGAGAGACCCAGTACTTC | CASSDCLAGRETQYF
TRBJ2-1 | TRBV20-1 | TRBD1 | NA | TGCAGTGCTAGGGGACAGGGTCGACTAGCCAATGAGCAGTTCTTC | CSARGQGRLANEQFF
TRBJ1-1 | TRBV13 | TRBD1 | many | TGTGCCAGCAGCCCCCCCTCGGACAGGTTGGAAGCTTTCTTT | CASSPPSDRLEAFF
TRBJ2-4 | TRBV28 | NA | many | TGTGCCAGCAGTTTGCCGGGAAACATTCAGTACTTC | CASSLPGNIQYF
TRBJ1-2 | TRBV20-1 | NA | few | TGCAGTGCTGAGACAGCCCGCTATGGCTACACCTTC | CSAETARYGYTF
TRBJ2-3 | TRBV24-1 | TRBD1 | many | TGTGCCACCAGTGATCCAGGGGGTTTGGGCTCAGATACGCAGTATTTT | CATSDPGGLGSDTQYF
TRBJ2-7 | TRBV5-1 | NA | many | TGCGCCAGCAGCAGACGGGGGCCAGGGGTTAACTACGAGCAGTACTTC | CASSRRGPGVNYEQYF
TRBJ2-1 | TRBV9 | TRBD2 | few | TGTGCCAGCAGCGTAGGAGTAGCGGGAGTCGATAATGAGCAGTTCTTC | CASSVGVAGVDNEQFF
TRBJ1-1 | TRBV6-1 | NA | many | TGTGCCAGCAGTGACAGGGCGAACACTGAAGCTTTCTTT | CASSDRANTEAFF
TRBJ2-1 | TRBV19 | TRBD2 | NA | TGTGCCAGTACCGACGAAGGGCGCGGGGGGGGGTACAATGAGCAGTTCTTC | CASTDEGRGGGYNEQFF
TRBJ2-1 | TRBV24-1 | NA | many | TGTGCCACCAGTGCGACGATCGGGGTTTACAATGAGCAGTTCTTC | CATSATIGVYNEQFF
TRBJ2-1 | TRBV20-1 | NA | NA | TGCAGTGCTAGAGATGCAACAAAAAACTACAATGAGCAGTTCTTC | CSARDATKNYNEQFF
TRBJ2-5 | TRBV6-2/TRBV6-3 | TRBD1 | NA | TGTGCCAGCAGTAGGGGACAGGGTAGGCGGGAGACCCAGTACTTC | CASSRGQGRRETQYF
TRBJ2-3 | TRBV14 | NA | NA | TGTGCCAGCAGCCAAGGAACGGGACGCCGCACAGATACGCAGTATTTT | CASSQGTGRRTDTQYF
TRBJ2-2 | TRBV20-1 | TRBD2 | NA | TGCGGGGGACTAGCGGACACCGGGGAGCTGTTTTTT | CGGLADTGELFF
TRBJ2-7 | TRBV2 | TRBD1 | many | TGTGCCAGCAGTAGACAGGGGTACGAGCAGTACTTC | CASSRQGYEQYF
TRBJ1-1 | TRBV14 | NA | many | TGTGCCAGCAGCCAAGGGACGAACACTGAAGCTTTCTTT | CASSQGTNTEAFF
TRBJ2-5 | TRBV29-1 | TRBD1 | NA | TGCAGCGTTGAAGCTAGGACAGGAGAGACCCAGTACTTC | CSVEARTGETQYF
TRBJ1-2 | TRBV28 | TRBD1 | NA | TGTGCCAGCTCTCCGGGACAGGGAAGTGGCTACACCTTC | CASSPGQGSGYTF
TRBJ2-1 | TRBV18 | TRBD2 | once | TGTGCCAGCTTCAGGACTAGCGGATTCAATGAGCAGTTCTTC | CASFRTSGFNEQFF
TRBJ2-7 | TRBV5-1 | NA | NA | TGCGCCAGCAGTATAGGAGAAGGGGTCTACGAGCAGTACTTC | CASSIGEGVYEQYF
TRBJ2-5 | TRBV10-3 | NA | few | TGTGCCATCAGTGGGGATCATTCACCGACGGAGACCCAGTACTTC | CAISGDHSPTETQYF
TRBJ2-5 | TRBV25-1 | TRBD2 | NA | TGTGCCAGCATCTTAGCGGGAGGCCCCCAGGGAGAGACCCAGTACTTC | CASILAGGPQGETQYF